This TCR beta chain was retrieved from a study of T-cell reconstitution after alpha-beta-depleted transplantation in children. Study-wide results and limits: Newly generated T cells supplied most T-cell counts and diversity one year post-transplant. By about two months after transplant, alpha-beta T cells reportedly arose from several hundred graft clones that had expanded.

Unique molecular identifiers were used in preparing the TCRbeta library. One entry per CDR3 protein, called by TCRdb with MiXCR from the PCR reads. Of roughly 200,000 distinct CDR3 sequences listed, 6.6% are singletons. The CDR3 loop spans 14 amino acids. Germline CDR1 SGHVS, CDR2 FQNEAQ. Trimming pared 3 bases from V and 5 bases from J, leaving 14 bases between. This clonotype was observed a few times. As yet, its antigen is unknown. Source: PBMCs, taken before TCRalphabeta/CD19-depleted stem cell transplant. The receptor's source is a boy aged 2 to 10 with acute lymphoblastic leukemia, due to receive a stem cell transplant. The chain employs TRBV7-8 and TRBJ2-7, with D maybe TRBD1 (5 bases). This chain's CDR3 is CASSFQGFGDEQYF. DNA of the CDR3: TGTGCCAGCAGCTTCCAGGGTTTTGGTGACGAGCAGTACTTC.